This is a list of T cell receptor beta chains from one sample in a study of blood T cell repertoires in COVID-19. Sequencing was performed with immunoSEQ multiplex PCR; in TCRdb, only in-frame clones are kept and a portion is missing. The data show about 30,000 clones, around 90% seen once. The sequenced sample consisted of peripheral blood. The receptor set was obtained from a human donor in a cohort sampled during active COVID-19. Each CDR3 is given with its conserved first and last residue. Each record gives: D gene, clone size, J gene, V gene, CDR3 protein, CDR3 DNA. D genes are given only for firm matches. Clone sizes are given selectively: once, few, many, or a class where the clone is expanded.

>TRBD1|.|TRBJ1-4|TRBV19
CASSPRDRGNEKLFF
TGTGCCAGTAGTCCCCGGGACAGGGGAAATGAAAAACTGTTTTTT
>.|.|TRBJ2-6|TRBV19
CASSDRGAGANVLTF
TGTGCCAGTAGTGACCGGGGTGCTGGGGCCAACGTCCTGACTTTC
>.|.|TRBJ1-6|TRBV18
CASSPTLLGNSPLHF
TGTGCCAGCTCACCGACATTGCTCGGCAATTCACCCCTCCACTTT
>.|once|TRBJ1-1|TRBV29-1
CSVGQNTEAFF
TGCAGCGTCGGACAGAACACTGAAGCTTTCTTT
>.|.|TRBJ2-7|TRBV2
CASKEGPTYEQYF
TGTGCCAGCAAAGAGGGCCCTACCTACGAGCAGTACTTC
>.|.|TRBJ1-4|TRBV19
CASSMTSTNEKLFF
TGTGCCAGTAGTATGACATCAACTAATGAAAAACTGTTTTTT
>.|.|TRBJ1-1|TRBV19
CASSSTGHRNTEAFF
TGTGCCAGTAGTAGCACAGGGCACCGGAACACTGAAGCTTTCTTT
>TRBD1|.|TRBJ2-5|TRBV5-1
CASSRITGGAGETQYF
TGCGCCAGCAGCAGAATAACAGGGGGCGCAGGGGAGACCCAGTACTTC
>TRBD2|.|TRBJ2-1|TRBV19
CASSSFLLAGNEQFF
TGTGCCAGTAGTTCCTTCTTGTTAGCGGGGAATGAGCAGTTCTTC
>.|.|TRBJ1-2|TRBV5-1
CASSLVQGTGYTF
TGCGCCAGCAGCTTGGTTCAGGGTACTGGCTACACCTTC
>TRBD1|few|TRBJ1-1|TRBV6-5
CASSSRDRGSEAFF
TGTGCCAGCAGTAGCCGGGACAGGGGTTCTGAAGCTTTCTTT
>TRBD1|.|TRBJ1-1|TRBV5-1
CASSPTGKGETEAFF
TGCGCCAGCAGCCCGACAGGGAAGGGAGAGACTGAAGCTTTCTTT
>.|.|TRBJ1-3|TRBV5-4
CASSLGQSTSGNTIYF
TGTGCCAGCAGCTTAGGACAGTCAACCTCTGGAAACACCATATATTTT
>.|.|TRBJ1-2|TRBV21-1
CASSTLEDGYTF
TGTGCCAGCAGCACACTGGAGGATGGCTACACCTTC
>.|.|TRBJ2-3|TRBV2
CASSDGQFTDTQYF
TGTGCCAGCAGTGATGGACAGTTCACAGATACGCAGTATTTT
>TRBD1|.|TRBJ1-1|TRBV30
CAWSTMTGTGKAFF
TGTGCCTGGAGTACTATGACCGGGACAGGGAAAGCTTTCTTT
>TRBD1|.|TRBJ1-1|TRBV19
CASSKVQGATEAFF
TGTGCCAGTAGTAAGGTACAGGGGGCCACTGAAGCTTTCTTT
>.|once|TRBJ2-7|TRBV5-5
CASSLTGFYEQYF
TGTGCCAGCAGCTTGACGGGTTTCTACGAGCAGTACTTC